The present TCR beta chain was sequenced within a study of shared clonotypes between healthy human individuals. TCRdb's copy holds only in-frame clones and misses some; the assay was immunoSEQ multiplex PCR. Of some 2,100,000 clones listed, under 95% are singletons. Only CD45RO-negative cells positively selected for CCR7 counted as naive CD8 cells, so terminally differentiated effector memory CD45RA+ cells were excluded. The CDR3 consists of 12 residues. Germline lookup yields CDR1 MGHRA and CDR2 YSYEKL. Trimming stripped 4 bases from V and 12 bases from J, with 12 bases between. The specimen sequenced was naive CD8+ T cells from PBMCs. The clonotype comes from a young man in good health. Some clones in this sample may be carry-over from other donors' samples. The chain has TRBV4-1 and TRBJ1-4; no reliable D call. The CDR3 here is CASSRLRDELFF. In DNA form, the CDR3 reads TGCGCCAGCAGCCGACTCCGGGATGAACTGTTTTTT.